These 3 T cell receptor beta chains came from one sample sequenced in a study of blood T cell repertoires in COVID-19. Clones were read by immunoSEQ multiplex PCR, and TCRdb kept only the in-frame ones, dropping some. The sample shows 150,000 to 200,000 clones, over 75% of them seen only once. Sequencing input: PBMCs or T cells enriched from blood (not recorded which). The receptors originated from a woman aged 18-29 years who had recovered from COVID-19.

The chain joins TRBV7-6 to TRBJ1-1, with 10 bases fitting TRBD1. The CDR3 covers 16 residues. The J segment lost 1 base and the V segment lost 5 bases, leaving 7 bases of the junction unmatched. Per the germline V gene, CDR1 is SGHVS and CDR2 is FNYEAQ. CDR3 sequence: CASSPGTGDRNTEAFF. The CDR3 DNA sequence: TGTGCCAGCAGCCCCGGGACAGGGGACAGGAACACTGAAGCTTTCTTT.

The rearrangement uses TRBV7-6 and TRBJ1-4, with D perhaps TRBD1 (5 bases). CDR1 is SGHVS and CDR2 is FNYEAQ in the germline V gene. The CDR3 runs to 18 residues. The ends were cut back, 0 bases at V and 7 bases at J, with 21 bases in the middle. This CDR3 is CASSLAWGKGSWGEKLFF. The DNA of the CDR3 is TGTGCCAGCAGCTTAGCTTGGGGCAAGGGGTCATGGGGTGAAAAACTGTTTTTT.

The chain carries TRBV11-2 and TRBJ2-7, with 7 bases lining up with TRBD1. Unmatched junction bases numbered 7, after V lost 5 bases and J lost 3 bases. This CDR3 has 14 amino acids. Germline CDR1 is SGHAT and CDR2 is FQNNGV. Written as DNA, the CDR3 is TGTGCCAGCAGCCACCCTACAGGGGTCTACGAGCAGTACTTC. Residues: CASSHPTGVYEQYF.